The 15 T cell receptor beta chains below come from one sample, sequenced in a study of OX40 agonist ivuxolimab in advanced cancers. Sequenced by immunoSEQ multiplex PCR; TCRdb stores in-frame clones only, minus some. The data show roughly 87,000 clones, about 92% seen once. This material consisted of CD4+ or CD8+ T cells sorted from blood, taken in a trial of the OX40 agonist ivuxolimab. The receptor set was obtained from an adult with an advanced solid tumor such as melanoma, head and neck, liver or kidney cancer.

The chain couples TRBV7-6 to TRBJ2-7; D is possibly TRBD2 (5 bases). The V and J ends lost 1 base and 0 bases respectively, with 7 bases between them. Germline loops: CDR1 SGHVS, CDR2 FNYEAQ. CDR3 size: 14 residues. CDR3: CASSLEADSYEQYF. The CDR3 DNA sequence: TGTGCCAGCAGCTTAGAAGCGGACTCCTACGAGCAGTACTTC.

This clone came up once. V usage is TRBV4-1 and J usage is TRBJ2-1; D tentatively fits TRBD1 or TRBD2 (5 bases each). CDR1 is MGHRA, CDR2 YSYEKL, per germline. The CDR3 consists of 12 residues. V was cut by 3 bases and J by 12 bases, with 12 bases left in between. CDR3 DNA sequence: TGCGCCAGCAGCCAGGGACCAGTTAGGCAGTTCTTC. It codes for CASSQGPVRQFF.

Only one count was recorded for this clone. The rearrangement links TRBV5-6 to TRBJ2-7, with no clear D. Deletions cut 0 bases from V and 0 bases from J, with 7 bases between. The CDR3 runs to 14 residues. Germline V gives CDR1 SGHDT, CDR2 YYEEEE. This chain's CDR3 is CASSLVGLSYEQYF. The CDR3 DNA is TGTGCCAGCAGCTTGGTAGGGCTCTCCTACGAGCAGTACTTC.

The chain employs TRBV19 and TRBJ2-7; the D is unclear. Deletions cut 0 bases from V and 0 bases from J, with 6 bases between. The germline V gene encodes CDR1 LNHDA and CDR2 SQIVND (reference sequence). The CDR3 spans 14 residues. The CDR3 sequence is CASSIEQFSYEQYF. The CDR3 DNA reads TGTGCCAGTAGTATAGAGCAGTTCTCCTACGAGCAGTACTTC. Filled out from reference TRBV19 and TRBJ2-7, the complete variable domain reads DGGITQSPKYLFRKEGQNVTLSCEQNLNHDAMYWYRQDPGQGLRLIYYSQIVNDFQKGDIAEGYSVSREKKESFPLTVTSAQKNPTAFYLCASSIEQFSYEQYFGPGTRLTVT.

The chain is built from TRBV7-2 and TRBJ1-4; D is perhaps TRBD1 (5 bases). The CDR3 is 14 amino acids. Trimming took 4 bases from V and 4 from J, leaving 10 bases between them. Per the germline V gene, CDR1 is SGHTA and CDR2 is FQGNSA. CDR3 amino acids: CASSSWGGNEKLFF. In DNA, the CDR3 is TGTGCCAGCAGCTCGTGGGGGGGTAATGAAAAACTGTTTTTT. Full variable domain (missing parts from reference TRBV7-2 and TRBJ1-4): GAGVSQSPSNKVTEKGKDVELRCDPISGHTALYWYRQSLGQGLEFLIYFQGNSAPDKSGLPSDRFSAERTGGSVSTLTIQRTQQEDSAVYLCASSSWGGNEKLFFGSGTQLSVL.

The chain joins TRBV10-2 to TRBJ2-7; D is undetermined. The CDR3 contains 13 residues. V was pared by 2 bases and J by 4 bases, with 9 bases between. Germline V gives CDR1 WSHSY, CDR2 SAAADI. Here the CDR3 reads CASSELIHYEQYF. As DNA, the CDR3 is TGCGCCAGCAGTGAGCTAATCCATTACGAGCAGTACTTC.

The chain links TRBV7-9 to TRBJ2-7, with TRBD1 identical over 10 bases. Germline CDR1 and CDR2: SEHNR and FQNEAQ (reference sequence). Unmatched junction bases numbered 2, after V lost 3 bases and J lost 0 bases. The CDR3 covers 15 residues. The CDR3 loop is CASSLTGGYSYEQYF. The CDR3 DNA follows: TGTGCCAGCAGCTTGACAGGGGGCTACTCCTACGAGCAGTACTTC.

The chain is built from TRBV9 and TRBJ2-2; 10 bases fit TRBD1. The CDR3 sequence is 15 residues long. The V and J ends lost 3 bases and 3 bases, in that order; junction bases with no gene match: 2. Germline-derived CDR1 and CDR2 are SGDLS and YYNGEE. CDR3 DNA sequence: TGTGCCAGCAGCGCTGGGACAGGGGACACCGGGGAGCTGTTTTTT. It specifies CASSAGTGDTGELFF. The variable domain in full, completed from reference TRBV9 and TRBJ2-2, reads DSGVTQTPKHLITATGQRVTLRCSPRSGDLSVYWYQQSLDQGLQFLIQYYNGEERAKGNILERFSAQQFPDLHSELNLSSLELGDSALYFCASSAGTGDTGELFFGEGSRLTVL.

This chain joins TRBV15 and TRBJ1-5; 10 nucleotides match TRBD1. Germline loops: CDR1 LNHNV, CDR2 YYDKDF (reference sequence). Losses at the gene ends were 3 bases for V and 2 bases for J; bases not matched to a gene: 10. CDR3 size: 18 residues. The CDR3 is CATSSPYDGTGGNQPQHF. The DNA for the CDR3 is TGTGCCACCAGCAGCCCATACGACGGGACAGGGGGCAATCAGCCCCAGCATTTT.

This clone is a singleton in its sample. CDR3 sequence (DNA): TGCGCCAGCAGCCAGACCCAGGGAATGGAGTCCGAGCAGTACTTC. Its protein is CASSQTQGMESEQYF. The chain has TRBV4-1 and TRBJ2-7; D may be TRBD1 (5 bases). CDR3 length: 15 amino acids. The germline gives CDR1 MGHRA, CDR2 YSYEKL. Trimming took 3 bases from V and 6 from J, leaving 18 bases between them.

In this sample, this clone turned up a few times. V usage is TRBV5-4 and J usage is TRBJ2-7; D may correspond to TRBD1 or TRBD2 (5 bases each). The V end lost 7 bases, the J end lost 2 bases, and 13 bases lay between the germline ends. The CDR3 length is 13 residues. From germline, CDR1 is SGHNT and CDR2 YYREEE (reference sequence). As DNA, the CDR3 is TGTGCCAGCGGGGACGGGGAAACCTACGAGCAGTACTTC. This sequence encodes CASGDGETYEQYF.

The rearrangement links TRBV9 to TRBJ1-2; TRBD1 is a possible D gene (6 bases). V dropped 0 bases and J dropped 5 bases, with 14 bases sitting between them. The CDR3 extends over 15 amino acids. The V gene's germline CDR1 is SGDLS and CDR2 YYNGEE. The CDR3 region is CASSVGNRVQYGYTF. In DNA, the CDR3 is TGTGCCAGCAGCGTAGGGAACAGGGTACAATATGGCTACACCTTC.

The genes are TRBV13 and TRBJ2-3; 9 bases agree with TRBD2. CDR3 size: 17 residues. The V and J ends lost 4 bases and 0 bases, in that order; junction bases with no gene match: 8. Germline CDR1 PRHDT, CDR2 FYEKMQ (reference sequence). The CDR3 region is CASSSKMTSGSTDTQYF. In nucleotides, the CDR3 is TGTGCCAGCAGCTCAAAAATGACTAGCGGAAGCACAGATACGCAGTATTTT. Complete variable domain (other parts from reference TRBV13 and TRBJ2-3): AAGVIQSPRHLIKEKRETATLKCYPIPRHDTVYWYQQGPGQDPQFLISFYEKMQSDKGSIPDRFSAQQFSDYHSELNMSSLELGDSALYFCASSSKMTSGSTDTQYFGPGTRLTVL.

The V call is TRBV7-2, the J call TRBJ1-2; D is ambiguous. Deletions cut 1 base from V and 4 bases from J, with 16 bases between. Germline CDR1 is SGHTA and CDR2 is FQGNSA. The CDR3 runs to 16 residues. DNA for the CDR3: TGTGCCAGCAGCTTAGGGGGTGGAGACTCGCCCTATGGCTACACCTTC. Amino acids: CASSLGGGDSPYGYTF.

The V and J genes are TRBV7-6 and TRBJ2-5; D unresolved. Germline V CDR1 and CDR2: SGHVS, FNYEAQ. This CDR3 has 12 amino acids. Trimming cost V 3 bases and J 5 bases, with 7 bases left between them. DNA of the CDR3: TGTGCCAGCAGCTTGCAGGCCGAGACCCAGTACTTC. This sequence encodes CASSLQAETQYF.